A selection of T cell receptor beta chains follows, all from one sample in a study of cytomegalovirus exposure and HLA in healthy donors. Produced via immunoSEQ multiplex PCR; TCRdb's table is partial and in-frame only. The repertoire holds some 63,000 clones, with around 90% as singletons. Sequencing was carried out using PBMCs. These receptors all come from a woman aged 18-35 years in good health and CMV-seronegative. CDR3s include the opening cysteine and the closing phenylalanine or tryptophan. A D gene is named only where the DNA matches it firmly. Size tells how often a clone was seen (once, few, many) or the class of an expanded clone, and some rows leave it out.

TRBD1	TRBV18	.	TRBJ2-3	TGTGCCAGCTCACCACCAGGGGGCTTAAGAACAGATACGCAGTATTTT	CASSPPGGLRTDTQYF
.	TRBV6-5	.	TRBJ2-6	TGTGCCAGCAGTTCCACAGGCACCTCTGGGGCCAACGTCCTGACTTTC	CASSSTGTSGANVLTF
.	TRBV28	.	TRBJ1-4	TGTGCCAGCAGTACCAGGGGAGTCGGTGAAAAACTGTTTTTT	CASSTRGVGEKLFF
TRBD2	TRBV29-1	.	TRBJ2-7	TGCAGCGTTCGCAGCACTAGCGGGAGTATCAACGAGCAGTACTTC	CSVRSTSGSINEQYF
.	TRBV5-4	.	TRBJ2-7	TGTGCCAGCAGCTTGGGGACAGCCACTTACGAGCAGTACTTC	CASSLGTATYEQYF
TRBD2	TRBV4-2	.	TRBJ2-3	TGTGCCAGCAGCCAAGTAAGCGGCGGGGGGGGTACAGATACGCAGTATTTT	CASSQVSGGGGTDTQYF
.	TRBV6-5	.	TRBJ1-1	TGTGCCAGCAGTTACCGCCAGGGGATGGGTACTGAAGCTTTCTTT	CASSYRQGMGTEAFF
.	TRBV12-5	.	TRBJ2-2	TGTGCTAGTGGTTTGGCCTCCGGGGAGCTGTTTTTT	CASGLASGELFF
TRBD2	TRBV28	.	TRBJ2-7	TGTGCCAGCGCCCGTGCGGGAGGACCAACCTACGAGCAGTACTTC	CASARAGGPTYEQYF
TRBD1	TRBV6-5	.	TRBJ1-3	TGTGCCAGCAGTTACCGGACAGGGGCTGGAAACACCATATATTTT	CASSYRTGAGNTIYF
.	TRBV19	.	TRBJ2-7	TGTGCCAGTAGTATGCCGGGGTTCTCCTACGAGCAGTACTTC	CASSMPGFSYEQYF
TRBD2	TRBV7-2	.	TRBJ2-3	TGTGCCAGCAGCTTAGCAGCCAGGGCGGACCGGGAGGGTGATACGCAGTATTTT	CASSLAARADREGDTQYF
.	TRBV30	few	TRBJ1-6	TGTGCCTGGAGTAAGGGAGGGGCAGAACACTTT	CAWSKGGAEHF
TRBD2	TRBV30	.	TRBJ2-7	TGTGCCTGGAGTGTACCGACTAGCGGGAGCTACGAGCAGTACTTC	CAWSVPTSGSYEQYF
TRBD1	TRBV28	.	TRBJ1-3	TGTGCCAGCAGTTTATCCCCCTGGACAGGGGGGGACACCATATATTTT	CASSLSPWTGGDTIYF
.	TRBV7-9	few	TRBJ2-7	TGTGCCAGCAGCTTACCTTCGCGGAGCGAAAACTCCTACGAGCAGTACTTC	CASSLPSRSENSYEQYF
TRBD1	TRBV2	.	TRBJ2-7	TGTGCCAGCACCTACGACAGGGGGCAACGCGAGCAGTACTTC	CASTYDRGQREQYF
.	TRBV19	.	TRBJ2-7	TGTGCCAGTAGGTTTAGGACAAACTCCTACGAGCAGTACTTC	CASRFRTNSYEQYF
TRBD1	TRBV5-1	few	TRBJ2-7	TGCGCCAGCAGCCCACTGACAGGGAACGAGCAGTACTTC	CASSPLTGNEQYF
.	TRBV28	.	TRBJ1-4	TGTGCCAGCAGTCGAGGGGGGGTGGTGGGGCCTAATGAAAAACTGTTTTTT	CASSRGGVVGPNEKLFF
TRBD2	TRBV18	.	TRBJ2-1	TGTGCCAGCTCACAGGAGCAGTGGGGGACTAGTTTCGAGCAGTTCTTC	CASSQEQWGTSFEQFF
.	TRBV7-8	.	TRBJ2-1	TGTGCCAGCAGGCACGGAGACAATGAGCAGTTCTTC	CASRHGDNEQFF
TRBD1	TRBV4-2	.	TRBJ1-2	TGTGCCAGCAGCCAAGTAGGGGGCCAGGGGGACTATGGCTACACCTTC	CASSQVGGQGDYGYTF
TRBD1	TRBV6-1	.	TRBJ2-5	TGTGCCAGCGGAGGGACAGGGGGCGAAGAGACCCAGTACTTC	CASGGTGGEETQYF
.	TRBV28	.	TRBJ2-7	TGTGCCAGCAGTCCCCAGGGCTACGAGCAGTACTTC	CASSPQGYEQYF
TRBD2	TRBV6-5	.	TRBJ2-7	TGTGCCAGCAGTTACAGCGGGGGGGACGCCTACGAGCAGTACTTC	CASSYSGGDAYEQYF
.	TRBV6-1	.	TRBJ1-2	TGTGCCGGCGGGCGGGGGGCCGGTGGCTACACCTTC	CAGGRGAGGYTF
TRBD2	TRBV5-4	.	TRBJ2-3	TGTGCCAGCAGCCCCGAACTAGCGGGAGATACGCAGTATTTT	CASSPELAGDTQYF